The clone carrying this TCR beta chain was detected only a few times. Its antigen is unidentified. This entry comes from a study of beta chain features in type 1 diabetes. The study, taken as a whole, reports: Junctions at VDJ sites from type 1 diabetes patients had fewer insertions and more deletions.

Sorted CD4+ subsets: naive, central memory, regulatory, stem cell-like memory (CD45RO/CCR7/CD25/CD127/CD95/CD27 panel). Populations obtained by sorting all exceeded 95% purity. Germline V lookup: CDR1 SGHRS, CDR2 YFSETQ. Between the trimmed V and J ends, which lost 2 bases and 7 bases, there was a span of 10 bases. This CDR3 is built from 13 residues. TCRB transcripts that were expressed got sequenced, as all of the isolated RNA had been reverse transcribed. Sequencing was performed with immunoSEQ multiplex PCR; in TCRdb, only in-frame clones are kept and a portion is missing. In the table there are roughly 450,000 clones, approximately 10% of which are singletons.

Sequencing input: naive CD4+ T cells from blood. The TCR sequence derives from a woman younger than 30 in good health. The V and J genes are TRBV5-1 and TRBJ1-5; possible D gene TRBD1, 5 bases. In DNA, the CDR3 is TGCGCCAGCAGCTTATTAGGGGACCAGCCCCAGCATTTT. Protein product: CASSLLGDQPQHF.